The rows below give T cell receptor beta chains drawn from one sample of a study of T cell repertoires in cytomegalovirus infection. TCRdb used MiXCR to reprocess the reads, holding one entry per CDR3 protein. The sample lists 310,000 or so distinct CDR3 sequences; 17% were seen once. Sample: PBMCs. The source of these receptors is a human donor in good health (CMV status not recorded). Some clones in this sample may be carry-over from other donors' samples. Each CDR3 is given with its conserved first and last residue. Each record gives: J gene, clone size, D gene, V gene, CDR3 DNA, CDR3 protein. D genes are given only for firm matches. The size of a clone is reported for some rows only, either as once, few or many, or as a class for expanded clones.

>TRBJ1-2|-|-|TRBV5-6
TGTGCCAGCAGCGTTACCGGGACTCCGGGTCGCTACACCTTC
CASSVTGTPGRYTF
>TRBJ1-2|few|-|TRBV6-5
TGTGCCAGCAGTCCCATAGGGTATGGCTACACCTTC
CASSPIGYGYTF
>TRBJ1-2|-|TRBD1|TRBV6-5
TGTGCCAGCAGTTACTCGGATGTTGGGACAGGATATGGCTACACCTTC
CASSYSDVGTGYGYTF
>TRBJ2-2|few|TRBD1|TRBV7-2
TGTGCCAGCAGCGACAGGGCGAACACCGGGGAGCTGTTTTTT
CASSDRANTGELFF
>TRBJ1-1|-|TRBD1|TRBV20-1
TGCAGTGCTAATAACAGGGGCGACACTGAAGCTTTCTTT
CSANNRGDTEAFF
>TRBJ2-3|-|TRBD2|TRBV29-1
TGCAGCGCTAGCGGGGTTATCGCGGATACGCAGTATTTT
CSASGVIADTQYF
>TRBJ1-1|many|-|TRBV12-3/TRBV12-4
TGTGCCAGCAGTTTAATGGACACTGAAGCTTTCTTT
CASSLMDTEAFF
>TRBJ1-6|many|-|TRBV11-2
TGTGCCAGCAGCCCAGTTGGGGGCCAGGATAATTCACCCCTCCACTTT
CASSPVGGQDNSPLHF
>TRBJ1-2|few|-|TRBV10-3
TGTGCCACCCAGGGACTGCTGAACTATGGCTACACCTTC
CATQGLLNYGYTF
>TRBJ2-6|many|-|TRBV7-2
TGTGCCAGCAGTCAACAACAGGGGGCCAACGTCCTGACTTTC
CASSQQQGANVLTF
>TRBJ1-4|many|-|TRBV28
TGTGCCAGCCGGGGGTTGCCTGCAACTAATGAAAAACTGTTTTTT
CASRGLPATNEKLFF
>TRBJ2-2|few|-|TRBV24-1
TGTGCCACCAGTGAACGCGGTTACACCGGGGAGCTGTTTTTT
CATSERGYTGELFF